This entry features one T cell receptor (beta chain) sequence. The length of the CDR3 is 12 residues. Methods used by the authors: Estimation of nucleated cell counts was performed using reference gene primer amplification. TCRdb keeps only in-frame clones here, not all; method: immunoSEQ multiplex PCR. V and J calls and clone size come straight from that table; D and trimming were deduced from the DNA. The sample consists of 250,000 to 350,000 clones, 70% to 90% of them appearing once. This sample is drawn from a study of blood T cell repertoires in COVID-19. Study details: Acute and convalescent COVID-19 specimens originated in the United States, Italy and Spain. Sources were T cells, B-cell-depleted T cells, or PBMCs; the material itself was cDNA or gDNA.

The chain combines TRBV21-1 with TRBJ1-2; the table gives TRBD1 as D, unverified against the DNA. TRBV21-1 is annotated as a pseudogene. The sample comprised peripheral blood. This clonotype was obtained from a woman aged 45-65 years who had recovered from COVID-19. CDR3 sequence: CASSKDRGSYTF. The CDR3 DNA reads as TGTGCCAGCAGCAAAGACAGGGGGAGCTACACCTTC.